Only a few counts were recorded for the clone carrying this T cell receptor beta chain. Germline V gene data show CDR1 as DFQATT and CDR2 as SNEGSKA (reference sequence). This CDR3 has 15 residues. V gave up 0 bases and J gave up 11 bases, with 17 bases separating them. TCRdb redid the calling of the RT-PCR reads with MiXCR, one entry per CDR3 protein. The sample carries more than 550,000 distinct CDR3 sequences, more than 13% recorded once. The gene calls are TRBV20-1 and TRBJ1-6; D is ambiguous. Sequenced: memory CD4+ T cells from blood. The source of this sequence is a female donor in good health, serving as a healthy control. In DNA, the CDR3 is TGCAGTGCTAGAGATCCCGCTATGTTCGGAGCACCCCTCCACTTT. It codes for CSARDPAMFGAPLHF.